This entry lists 18 T cell receptor beta chains sequenced from one sample in a study of cytomegalovirus exposure and HLA in healthy donors. Clones were sequenced by immunoSEQ multiplex PCR, and TCRdb holds only the in-frame ones, with some missing. This table has more than 250,000 clones, about nine tenths appearing once. Sequences were obtained from PBMCs. These receptors all come from a woman aged 25-40 years in good health and CMV-seropositive.

The V call is TRBV6-1, the J call TRBJ1-1; a possible D gene is TRBD1 (6 bases). This CDR3 is 14 amino acids long. CDR1 and CDR2 from the germline V gene are MNHNS and SASEGT. V dropped 4 bases and J dropped 6 bases, with 15 bases sitting between them. The CDR3 bases are TGTGCCAGCAGTGTGGACAGACGCGGCGCTGAAGCTTTCTTT. Translated: CASSVDRRGAEAFF.

CDR3 sequence reads: CASSYRGRDSYEQYF. Written as DNA, the CDR3 is TGTGCCAGCAGTTACCGGGGCAGAGACTCCTACGAGCAGTACTTC. The rearrangement links TRBV6-6 to TRBJ2-7; the D call may be TRBD1 or TRBD2 (5 bases each). Deletions cut 2 bases from V and 0 bases from J, with 11 bases between. CDR1 and CDR2 from the germline V gene are MNHNY and SVGAGI (reference sequence). The CDR3 consists of 15 residues.

The chain employs TRBV13 and TRBJ2-7; D may match TRBD1 or TRBD2 (5 bases each). The CDR3 totals 15 residues. Trimming shortened V by 1 base and J by 1 base, and 11 bases separated the two germline ends. CDR1 and CDR2 (germline): PRHDT, FYEKMQ (reference sequence). This CDR3 is CASSLEGTDSYEQYF. CDR3 bases: TGTGCCAGCAGCTTAGAAGGGACCGATTCCTACGAGCAGTACTTC.

The chain combines TRBV6-5 with TRBJ2-3; the match to TRBD2 covers 9 bases. The CDR3 is 15 residues long. J gave up 4 bases and V 5 bases, and 7 bases lay outside the gene matches. Germline V CDR1 and CDR2: MNHEY, SVGAGI. CDR3 nucleotides: TGTGCCAGCAGTGCCGGGACTAGCATGCCAGATACGCAGTATTTT. Translating gives CASSAGTSMPDTQYF.

This clone was seen only a few times. The rearrangement uses TRBV15 and TRBJ2-6; no clear D. CDR3 size: 15 residues. Germline V CDR1 and CDR2: LNHNV, YYDKDF (reference sequence). V was shortened by 8 bases and J by 1 base, with 12 bases between the two germline ends. The CDR3 coding sequence is TGTGCCACCGGAAAGAGGCGGTCTGGGGCCAACGTCCTGACTTTC. Amino acids: CATGKRRSGANVLTF. The entire variable domain, with the rest obtained from reference TRBV15 and TRBJ2-6, is as follows: DAMVIQNPRYQVTQFGKPVTLSCSQTLNHNVMYWYQQKSSQAPKLLFHYYDKDFNNEADTPDNFQSRRPNTSFCFLDIRSPGLGDTAMYLCATGKRRSGANVLTFGAGSRLTVL.

The gene calls are TRBV27 and TRBJ2-1; TRBD1 matches at 7 bases. CDR1 is MNHEY and CDR2 is SMNVEV in the germline V gene (reference sequence). This CDR3 contains 14 residues. V shed 5 bases, J shed 4 bases, and the junction held 5 bases outside the gene matches. The CDR3 protein is CASSPQGSYNEQFF. Written as DNA, the CDR3 is TGTGCCAGCAGTCCACAGGGGTCTTACAATGAGCAGTTCTTC.

This chain joins TRBV28 and TRBJ2-7; D may match TRBD1 or TRBD2 (5 bases each). V lost 2 bases and J 0 bases, leaving 23 bases between the germline ends. Germline CDR1 is MDHEN and CDR2 is SYDVKM. The CDR3 loop spans 19 amino acids. CDR3 residues: CASSLDLGPSGRNSYEQYF. The CDR3, as DNA: TGTGCCAGCAGTTTAGATTTAGGGCCCTCGGGACGGAACTCCTACGAGCAGTACTTC.

Only a few counts were recorded for this clone. The gene calls are TRBV7-6 and TRBJ1-3, with D unresolved. CDR3 length: 15 residues. CDR1 is SGHVS and CDR2 is FNYEAQ in the germline V gene. Trimming pared 5 bases from V and 2 bases from J, leaving 13 bases between. CDR3 DNA sequence: TGTGCCAGCAGCGCCGGCAACAAGGCTGGAAACACCATATATTTT. It codes for CASSAGNKAGNTIYF.

The chain combines TRBV28 with TRBJ2-3, with D unresolved. The CDR3 totals 13 residues. Germline-derived CDR1 and CDR2 are MDHEN and SYDVKM. Trimming took off 4 bases at V and 5 bases at J, with 10 bases between the two ends. The chain's CDR3 is CASSSRTEDTQYF. The CDR3 nucleotides read TGTGCCAGCAGTTCGAGGACGGAAGATACGCAGTATTTT.

The chain uses TRBV7-2 and TRBJ1-1; D uncertain. The length of the CDR3 is 15 residues. V lost 1 base, J lost 1 base, and 10 bases lay in between. Germline-derived CDR1 and CDR2 are SGHTA and FQGNSA. The CDR3 region is CASSLGPQKNTEAFF. DNA for the CDR3: TGTGCCAGCAGCTTAGGTCCACAGAAGAACACTGAAGCTTTCTTT.

The V and J genes are TRBV6-5 and TRBJ1-5, with a possible D match to TRBD1 (5 bases). The V gene lost 9 bases and the J gene lost 0 bases, with 15 bases spanning the gap. The germline V gene encodes CDR1 MNHEY and CDR2 SVGAGI. The CDR3 has 15 amino acids. DNA of the CDR3: TGTGCCAGTAGTGGGACCCACGGTAGCAATCAGCCCCAGCATTTT. Translating gives CASSGTHGSNQPQHF.

This chain joins TRBV6-5 and TRBJ2-7, with D perhaps being TRBD1 or TRBD2 (6 bases each). Germline assignment: CDR1 MNHEY and CDR2 SVGAGI. CDR3 length equals 14 residues. Trimming removed 6 bases at V and 2 bases at J, with 14 bases between. The CDR3 reads CASSTRGGTYEQYF. DNA of the CDR3: TGTGCCAGCAGCACCAGGGGAGGTACCTACGAGCAGTACTTC.

The chain is built from TRBV7-6 and TRBJ2-1; TRBD2 agrees at 10 bases. The CDR3 totals 17 residues. V shed 1 base and J 8 bases; nucleotides not matched to a gene: 11. The V gene's germline CDR1 is SGHVS and CDR2 FNYEAQ. This CDR3 reads CASSLVPSGRGGDEQFF. The CDR3, as DNA: TGTGCCAGCAGCTTAGTTCCTAGCGGGAGAGGTGGGGATGAGCAGTTCTTC.

The chain uses TRBV15 and TRBJ2-7, with D possibly TRBD2 on 7 matching bases. CDR1 is LNHNV, CDR2 YYDKDF, per germline (reference sequence). Trimming took 2 bases from V and 7 from J, leaving 21 bases between them. The CDR3 totals 16 residues. The CDR3 loop reads CATSRRPRGAFGEQYF. The CDR3 bases are TGTGCCACCAGCAGACGTCCTCGGGGGGCCTTTGGGGAGCAGTACTTC.

This clone was counted a single time. The V call is TRBV19, the J call TRBJ2-7, with TRBD1 as a possible D gene (5 bases). CDR3 length: 13 residues. Trimming pared 7 bases from V and 3 bases from J, leaving 13 bases between. From germline, CDR1 is LNHDA and CDR2 SQIVND (reference sequence). This CDR3 reads CASTAEGHYEQYF. The DNA for the CDR3 is TGTGCCAGTACGGCCGAAGGACACTACGAGCAGTACTTC. The full variable domain, in which reference TRBV19 and TRBJ2-7 provide the parts outside the CDR3, is DGGITQSPKYLFRKEGQNVTLSCEQNLNHDAMYWYRQDPGQGLRLIYYSQIVNDFQKGDIAEGYSVSREKKESFPLTVTSAQKNPTAFYLCASTAEGHYEQYFGPGTRLTVT.

This sequence joins TRBV7-7 and TRBJ1-5; D is unclear. The CDR3 runs 11 residues. V lost 3 bases and J lost 5, with 2 bases in between. Looked up from germline, CDR1 is SSHAT and CDR2 is FNYEAQ (reference sequence). CDR3 protein: CASSFHQPQHF. CDR3 bases: TGTGCCAGCAGCTTTCATCAGCCCCAGCATTTT.

The chain joins TRBV18 to TRBJ2-5; maybe TRBD1 (5 bases). The CDR3 runs to 14 residues. The V gene lost 3 bases and the J gene lost 4 bases, with 12 bases spanning the gap. Germline CDR1 and CDR2: KGHSH and LQKENI. The CDR3 sequence: CASSPQGLGETQYF. CDR3 sequence (DNA): TGTGCCAGCTCACCTCAGGGCCTCGGAGAGACCCAGTACTTC.

This clone was observed a handful of times. The rearrangement joins TRBV7-9 to TRBJ2-7, with 8 bases aligning to TRBD2. The CDR3 is 12 amino acids. V lost 7 bases and J lost 3; bases outside the gene matches: 2. The germline CDR1 and CDR2 sequences are SEHNR and FQNEAQ (reference sequence). CDR3 DNA: TGTGCCAGCAAAGCGGGAGACTACGAGCAGTACTTC. Translating it yields CASKAGDYEQYF.